Sequencing of this TCR beta chain was carried out in a study of cytomegalovirus exposure and HLA in healthy donors. General study findings and limits: Earlier analysis yielded a pattern in which most TCR beta V segments were productive about 90% or about 30% of the time. TCR beta chain V- and J-gene trimming was linked, in a later analysis, to a missense variant in DCLRE1C. As was reported, the HLA-A and HLA-B alleles of most subjects were accurately predicted from TCR beta sequences.

PCR primers comprised 60 Vbeta and 13 Jbeta primers. TCRdb's copy holds only in-frame clones and misses some; the assay was immunoSEQ multiplex PCR. The sample carries over 100,000 clones, approximately 87% recorded once. In the case of this clone: Its antigen is currently unknown.

This CDR3 comprises 14 residues. V lost 2 bases and J lost 4; bases outside the gene matches: 4. From germline, CDR1 is LNHNV and CDR2 YYDKDF (reference sequence). The rearrangement joins TRBV15 to TRBJ1-2, with TRBD1 matching over 7 bases. Input material: PBMCs. This sequence originates from a man aged 35 to 55 in good health and CMV-seronegative. This CDR3 reads CATSRPRDSYGYTF. The CDR3 DNA follows: TGTGCCACCAGCAGACCCCGGGACAGCTATGGCTACACCTTC.